These 5 T cell receptor beta chains were all obtained from the same sample, sequenced in a study of blood T cells in healthy people across ages. The authors ran a second PCR of 7 to 11 cycles using a sample-barcoded 5' primer and a J-beta primer mix. TCRdb reprocessed the 5' RACE reads with MiXCR, giving one entry per CDR3 protein. This sample carries more than 1,000,000 distinct CDR3 sequences, roughly a quarter of them seen once, and the ten largest clones take 0.65% to 0.95%. A further study also used this sample, focusing on T cells of mothers and their children.

Source material: blood. The receptors were gathered from a girl aged 2 to 9 in good health.

The rearrangement joins TRBV15 to TRBJ1-2; tentative D call: TRBD1 (6 bases). V gave up 0 bases and J gave up 4 bases, with 12 bases separating them. CDR1 and CDR2 from the germline V gene are LNHNV and YYDKDF (reference sequence). The CDR3 runs to 15 residues. This chain's CDR3 is CATSRDRRGGYGYTF. The CDR3 nucleotides are TGTGCCACCAGCAGAGATCGGAGGGGGGGCTATGGCTACACCTTC.

Only one count was recorded for this clonotype. In DNA form, the CDR3 reads TGTGCCAGCAGTTTATCTCTAGGGGGCTCCTACACCTTC. Amino acid sequence: CASSLSLGGSYTF. The V call is TRBV12-3 or TRBV12-4, the J call TRBJ1-2, with 7 positions matching TRBD1. The trim removed 2 bases at V and 10 bases at J, leaving 7 bases unmatched. This CDR3 comprises 13 residues.

This clonotype was observed a handful of times. The rearrangement joins TRBV20-1 to TRBJ1-4; no reliable D call. CDR1 is DFQATT, CDR2 SNEGSKA, per germline (reference sequence). V lost 3 bases, J lost 3 bases, and 20 bases lay in between. The CDR3 totals 17 residues. The CDR3 region has the DNA TGCAGTGCTAGCTCCATAGACCGAGGGTATCCTAATGAAAAACTGTTTTTT. Its protein product is CSASSIDRGYPNEKLFF.

The J gene is TRBJ2-4, the V gene TRBV11-1; TRBD2 matches at 11 bases. CDR3 length: 20 residues. Trimming cost V 0 bases and J 0 bases; bases outside gene matches: 10. Germline loops: CDR1 SGHAT, CDR2 FQDESV (reference sequence). In DNA form, the CDR3 reads TGTGCCAGCAGCTTAGCGCGCACTAGCGGGAGAGACATAGCCAAAAACATTCAGTACTTC. It yields the protein CASSLARTSGRDIAKNIQYF.

The CDR3 spells CSALEALAKNIQYF. CDR3 DNA sequence: TGCAGTGCCCTAGAAGCTTTAGCCAAAAACATTCAGTACTTC. The chain carries TRBV20-1 and TRBJ2-4; D is ambiguous. CDR3 length: 14 amino acids. Trimming cost V 6 bases and J 0 bases, with 12 bases left between them. Germline CDR1 DFQATT, CDR2 SNEGSKA (reference sequence).